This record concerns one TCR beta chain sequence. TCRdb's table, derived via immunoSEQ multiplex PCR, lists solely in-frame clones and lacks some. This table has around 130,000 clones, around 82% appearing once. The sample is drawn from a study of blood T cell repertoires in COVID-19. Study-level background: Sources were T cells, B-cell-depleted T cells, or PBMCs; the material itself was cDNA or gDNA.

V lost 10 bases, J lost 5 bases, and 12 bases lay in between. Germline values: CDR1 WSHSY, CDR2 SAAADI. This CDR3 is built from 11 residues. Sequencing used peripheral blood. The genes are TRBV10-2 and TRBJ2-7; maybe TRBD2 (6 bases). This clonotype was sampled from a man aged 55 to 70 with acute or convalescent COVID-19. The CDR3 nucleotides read TGCGCCATCGAACTAGCTCACGAGCAGTACTTC. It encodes CAIELAHEQYF.